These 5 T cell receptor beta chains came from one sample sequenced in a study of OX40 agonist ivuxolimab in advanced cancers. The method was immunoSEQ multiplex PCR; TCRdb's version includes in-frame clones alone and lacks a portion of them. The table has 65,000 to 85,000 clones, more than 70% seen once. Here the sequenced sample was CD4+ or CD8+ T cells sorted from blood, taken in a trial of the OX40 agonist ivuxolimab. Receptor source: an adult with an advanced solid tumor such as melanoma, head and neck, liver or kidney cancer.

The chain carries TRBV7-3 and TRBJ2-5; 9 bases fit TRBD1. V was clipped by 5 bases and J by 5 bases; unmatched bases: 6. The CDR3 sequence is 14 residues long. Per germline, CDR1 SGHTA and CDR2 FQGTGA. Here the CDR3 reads CASSPGTGWETQYF. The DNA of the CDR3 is TGTGCCAGCAGCCCCGGGACAGGGTGGGAGACCCAGTACTTC.

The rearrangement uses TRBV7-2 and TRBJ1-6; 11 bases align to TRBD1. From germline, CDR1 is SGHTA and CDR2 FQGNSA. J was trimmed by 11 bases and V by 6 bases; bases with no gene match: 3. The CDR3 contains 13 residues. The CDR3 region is CASSRDRGTPLHF. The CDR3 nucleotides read TGTGCCAGCAGTCGGGACAGGGGGACACCCCTCCACTTT.

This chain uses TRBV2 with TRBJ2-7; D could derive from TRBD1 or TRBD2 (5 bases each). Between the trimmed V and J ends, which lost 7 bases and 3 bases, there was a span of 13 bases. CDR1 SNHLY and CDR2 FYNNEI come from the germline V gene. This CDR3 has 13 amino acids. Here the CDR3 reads CASTRDGNYEQYF. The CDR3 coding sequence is TGTGCCAGCACCCGGGACGGGAACTACGAGCAGTACTTC. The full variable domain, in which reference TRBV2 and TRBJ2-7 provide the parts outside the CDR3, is EPEVTQTPSHQVTQMGQEVILRCVPISNHLYFYWYRQILGQKVEFLVSFYNNEISEKSEIFDDQFSVERPDGSNFTLKIRSTKLEDSAMYFCASTRDGNYEQYFGPGTRLTVT.

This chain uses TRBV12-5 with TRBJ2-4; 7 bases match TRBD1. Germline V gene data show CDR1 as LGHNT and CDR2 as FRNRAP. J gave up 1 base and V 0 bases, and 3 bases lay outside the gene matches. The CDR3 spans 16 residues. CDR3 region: CASGLVGRGAKNIQYF. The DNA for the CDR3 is TGTGCTAGTGGTTTGGTAGGCAGGGGGGCCAAAAACATTCAGTACTTC.

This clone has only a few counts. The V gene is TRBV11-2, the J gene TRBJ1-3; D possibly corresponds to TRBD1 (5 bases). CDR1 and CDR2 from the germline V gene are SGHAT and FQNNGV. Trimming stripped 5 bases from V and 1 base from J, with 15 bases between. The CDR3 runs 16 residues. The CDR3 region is CASSRGRGGSGNTIYF. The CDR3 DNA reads TGTGCCAGCAGCCGGGGGAGGGGAGGATCTGGAAACACCATATATTTT.